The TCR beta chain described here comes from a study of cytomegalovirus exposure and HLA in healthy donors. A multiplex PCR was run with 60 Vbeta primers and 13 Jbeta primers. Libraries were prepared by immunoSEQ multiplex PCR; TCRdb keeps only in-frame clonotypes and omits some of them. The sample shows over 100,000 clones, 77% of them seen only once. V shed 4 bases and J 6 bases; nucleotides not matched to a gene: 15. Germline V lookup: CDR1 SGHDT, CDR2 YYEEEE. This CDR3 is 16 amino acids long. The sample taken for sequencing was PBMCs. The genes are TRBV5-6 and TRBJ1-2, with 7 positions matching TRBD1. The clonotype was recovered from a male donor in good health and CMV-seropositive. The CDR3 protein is CASSQTGIPPINGYTF. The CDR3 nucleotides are TGTGCCAGCAGCCAGACAGGGATCCCCCCCATAAATGGCTACACCTTC.